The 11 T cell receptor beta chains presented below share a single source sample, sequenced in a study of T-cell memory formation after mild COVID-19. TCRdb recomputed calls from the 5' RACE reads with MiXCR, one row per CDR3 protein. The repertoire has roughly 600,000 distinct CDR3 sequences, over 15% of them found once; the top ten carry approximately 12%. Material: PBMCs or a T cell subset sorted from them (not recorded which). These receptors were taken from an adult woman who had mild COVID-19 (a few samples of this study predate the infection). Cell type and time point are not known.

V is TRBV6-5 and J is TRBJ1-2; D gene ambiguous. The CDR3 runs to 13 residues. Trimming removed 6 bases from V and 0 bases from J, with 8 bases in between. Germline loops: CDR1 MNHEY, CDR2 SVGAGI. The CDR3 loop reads CASRRPANYGYTF. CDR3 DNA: TGTGCCAGCAGACGCCCAGCTAACTATGGCTACACCTTC.

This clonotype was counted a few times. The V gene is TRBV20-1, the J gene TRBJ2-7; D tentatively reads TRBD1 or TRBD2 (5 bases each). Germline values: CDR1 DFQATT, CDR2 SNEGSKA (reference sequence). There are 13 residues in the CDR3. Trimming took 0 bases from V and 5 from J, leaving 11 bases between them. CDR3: CSARDSRGNEQYF. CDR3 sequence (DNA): TGCAGTGCTAGAGATTCGAGGGGTAACGAGCAGTACTTC.

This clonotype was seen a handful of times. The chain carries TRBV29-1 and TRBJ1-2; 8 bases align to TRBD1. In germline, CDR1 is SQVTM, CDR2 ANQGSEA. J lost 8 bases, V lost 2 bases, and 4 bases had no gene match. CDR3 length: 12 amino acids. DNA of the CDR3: TGCAGCGTTGAAAGGACAGGGAGCGGCTACACCTTC. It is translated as CSVERTGSGYTF.

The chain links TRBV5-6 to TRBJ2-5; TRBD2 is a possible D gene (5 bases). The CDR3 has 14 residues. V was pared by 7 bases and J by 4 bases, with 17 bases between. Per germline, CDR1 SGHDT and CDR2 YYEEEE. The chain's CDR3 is CASGEGRTAETQYF. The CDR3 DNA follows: TGTGCCAGCGGAGAGGGCAGGACTGCAGAGACCCAGTACTTC.

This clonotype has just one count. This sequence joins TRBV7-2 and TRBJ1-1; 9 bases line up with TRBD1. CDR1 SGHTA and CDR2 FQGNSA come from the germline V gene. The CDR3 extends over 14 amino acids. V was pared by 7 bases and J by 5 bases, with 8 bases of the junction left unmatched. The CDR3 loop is CASTLDRGRTEAFF. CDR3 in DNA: TGTGCCAGCACCTTGGACAGGGGACGAACTGAAGCTTTCTTT.

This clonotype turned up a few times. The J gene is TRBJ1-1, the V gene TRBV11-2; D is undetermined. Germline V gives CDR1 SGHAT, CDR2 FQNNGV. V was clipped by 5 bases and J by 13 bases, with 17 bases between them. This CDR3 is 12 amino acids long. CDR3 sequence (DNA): TGTGCCAGCAGCCCCGAAATCCAAAGGGTTTTCTTT. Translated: CASSPEIQRVFF.

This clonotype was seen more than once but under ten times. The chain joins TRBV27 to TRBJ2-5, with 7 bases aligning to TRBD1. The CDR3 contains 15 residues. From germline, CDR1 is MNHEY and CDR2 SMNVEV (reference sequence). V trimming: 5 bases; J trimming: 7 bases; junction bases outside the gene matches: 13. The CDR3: CASSGRDRHLRTQYF. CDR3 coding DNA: TGTGCCAGCAGTGGCCGGGACAGACACTTACGGACCCAGTACTTC.

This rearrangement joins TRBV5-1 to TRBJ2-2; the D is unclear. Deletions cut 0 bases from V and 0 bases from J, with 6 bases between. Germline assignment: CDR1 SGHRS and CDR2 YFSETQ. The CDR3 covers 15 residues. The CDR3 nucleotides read TGCGCCAGCAGCTTGGAAACCGCGAACACCGGGGAGCTGTTTTTT. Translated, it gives CASSLETANTGELFF.

CDR3 in DNA: TGTGCCAGCAGCGTAGGACAGGGGGTGTCTTCACCCCTCCACTTT. This encodes CASSVGQGVSSPLHF. The chain has TRBV9 and TRBJ1-6; 9 nucleotides match TRBD1. V was pared by 0 bases and J by 9 bases, with 4 bases of the junction left unmatched. This CDR3 is 15 amino acids long. Germline loops: CDR1 SGDLS, CDR2 YYNGEE.

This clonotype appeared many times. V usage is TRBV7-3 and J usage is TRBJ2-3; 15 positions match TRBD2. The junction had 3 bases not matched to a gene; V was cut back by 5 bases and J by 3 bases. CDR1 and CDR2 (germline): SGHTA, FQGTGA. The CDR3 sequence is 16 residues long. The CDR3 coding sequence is TGTGCCAGCAGCCAGGGACTAGCGGGAGGAACAGATACGCAGTATTTT. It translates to CASSQGLAGGTDTQYF.

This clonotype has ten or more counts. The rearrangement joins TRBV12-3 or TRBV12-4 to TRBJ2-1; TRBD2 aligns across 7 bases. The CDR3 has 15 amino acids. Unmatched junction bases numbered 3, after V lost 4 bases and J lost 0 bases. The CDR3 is CASSSSGLSYNEQFF. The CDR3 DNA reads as TGTGCCAGCAGTTCTAGCGGACTCTCCTACAATGAGCAGTTCTTC.